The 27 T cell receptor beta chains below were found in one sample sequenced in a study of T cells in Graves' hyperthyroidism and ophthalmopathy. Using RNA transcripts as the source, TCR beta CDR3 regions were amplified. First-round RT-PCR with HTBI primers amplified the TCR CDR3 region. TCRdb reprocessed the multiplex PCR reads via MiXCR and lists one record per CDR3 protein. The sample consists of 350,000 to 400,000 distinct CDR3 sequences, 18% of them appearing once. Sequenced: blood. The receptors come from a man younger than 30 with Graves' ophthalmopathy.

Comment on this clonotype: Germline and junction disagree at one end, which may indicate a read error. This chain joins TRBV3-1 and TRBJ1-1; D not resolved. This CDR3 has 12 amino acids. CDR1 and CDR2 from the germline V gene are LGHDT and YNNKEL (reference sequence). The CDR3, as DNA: TGTGCCAACAGCGGGGAAGCGGTTGAAGCTTTCTTT. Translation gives CANSGEAVEAFF.

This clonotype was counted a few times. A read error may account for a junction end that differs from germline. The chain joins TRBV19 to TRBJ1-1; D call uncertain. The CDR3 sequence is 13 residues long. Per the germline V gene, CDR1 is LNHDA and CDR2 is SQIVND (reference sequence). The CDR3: CAGSIGVNTEAFF. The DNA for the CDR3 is TGTGCCGGTAGTATAGGAGTGAACACTGAAGCTTTCTTT.

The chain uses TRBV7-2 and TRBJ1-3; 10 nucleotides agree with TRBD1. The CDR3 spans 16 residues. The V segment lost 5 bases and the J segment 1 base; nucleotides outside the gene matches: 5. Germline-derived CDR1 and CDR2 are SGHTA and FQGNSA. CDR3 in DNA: TGTGCCAGCAGCCTCGACAGGGGGCGGTCTGGAAACACCATATATTTT. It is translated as CASSLDRGRSGNTIYF.

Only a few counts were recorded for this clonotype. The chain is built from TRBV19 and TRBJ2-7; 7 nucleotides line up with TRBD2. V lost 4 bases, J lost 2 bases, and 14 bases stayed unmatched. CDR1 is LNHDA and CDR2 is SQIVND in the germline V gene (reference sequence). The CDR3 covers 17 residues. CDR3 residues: CASSTLGGTKGPYEQYF. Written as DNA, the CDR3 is TGTGCCAGTAGTACCCTGGGCGGGACTAAAGGGCCCTACGAGCAGTACTTC.

In DNA form, the CDR3 reads TGTGCCATCAGTGAATTGGGTGGAAACTCCTATAATTCACCCCTCCACTTT. Translation: CAISELGGNSYNSPLHF. The chain carries TRBV10-3 and TRBJ1-6, with unresolved D. This CDR3 has 17 amino acids. Trimming left V 3 bases short and J 0 bases short, with 12 bases between. The V gene's germline CDR1 is ENHRY and CDR2 SYGVKD.

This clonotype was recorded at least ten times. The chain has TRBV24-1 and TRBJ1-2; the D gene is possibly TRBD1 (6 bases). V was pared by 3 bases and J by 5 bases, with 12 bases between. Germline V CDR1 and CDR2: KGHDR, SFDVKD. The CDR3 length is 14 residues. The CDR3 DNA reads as TGTGCCACCAGTGATCGGACAGCACAATATGGCTACACCTTC. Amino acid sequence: CATSDRTAQYGYTF.

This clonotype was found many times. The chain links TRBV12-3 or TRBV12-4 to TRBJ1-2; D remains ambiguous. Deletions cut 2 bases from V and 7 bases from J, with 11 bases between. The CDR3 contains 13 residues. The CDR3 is CASSLTVSAGYTF. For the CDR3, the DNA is TGTGCCAGCAGTTTAACCGTATCTGCTGGCTACACCTTC.

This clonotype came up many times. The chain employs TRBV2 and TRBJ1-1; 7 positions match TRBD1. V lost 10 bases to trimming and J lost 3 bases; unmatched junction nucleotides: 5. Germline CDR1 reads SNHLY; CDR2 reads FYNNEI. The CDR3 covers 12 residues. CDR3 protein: CATKQGYTEAFF. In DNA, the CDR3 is TGTGCCACTAAACAGGGGTACACTGAAGCTTTCTTT. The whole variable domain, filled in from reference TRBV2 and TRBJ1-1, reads EPEVTQTPSHQVTQMGQEVILRCVPISNHLYFYWYRQILGQKVEFLVSFYNNEISEKSEIFDDQFSVERPDGSNFTLKIRSTKLEDSAMYFCATKQGYTEAFFGQGTRLTVV.

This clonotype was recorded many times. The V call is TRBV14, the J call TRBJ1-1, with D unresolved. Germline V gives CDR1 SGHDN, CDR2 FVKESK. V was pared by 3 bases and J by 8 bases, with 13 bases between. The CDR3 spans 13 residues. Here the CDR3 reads CASSHLGMWEAFF. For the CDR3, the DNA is TGTGCCAGCAGCCATCTAGGCATGTGGGAAGCTTTCTTT.

This CDR3 is CASSLEGVGELFF. CDR3 sequence (DNA): TGCGCCAGCAGCTTGGAGGGCGTCGGGGAGCTGTTTTTT. The chain is built from TRBV5-1 and TRBJ2-2, with D unclear. Germline values: CDR1 SGHRS, CDR2 YFSETQ. The CDR3 is 13 amino acids. Trimming pared 0 bases from V and 7 bases from J, leaving 7 bases between.

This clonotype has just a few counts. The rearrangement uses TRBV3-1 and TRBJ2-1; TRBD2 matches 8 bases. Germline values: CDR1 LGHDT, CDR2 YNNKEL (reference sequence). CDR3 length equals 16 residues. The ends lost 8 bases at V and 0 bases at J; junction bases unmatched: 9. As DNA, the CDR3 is TGTGCCAGCGCACTAGCGGTCCTGAGCTCCTACAATGAGCAGTTCTTC. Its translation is CASALAVLSSYNEQFF.

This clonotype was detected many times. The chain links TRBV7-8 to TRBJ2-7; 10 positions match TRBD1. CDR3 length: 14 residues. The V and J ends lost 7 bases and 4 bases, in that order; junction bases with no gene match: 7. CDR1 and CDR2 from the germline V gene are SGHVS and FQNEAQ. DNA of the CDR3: TGTGCCAGCACTATTAGGGACAGGGGTTACGAGCAGTACTTC. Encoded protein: CASTIRDRGYEQYF.

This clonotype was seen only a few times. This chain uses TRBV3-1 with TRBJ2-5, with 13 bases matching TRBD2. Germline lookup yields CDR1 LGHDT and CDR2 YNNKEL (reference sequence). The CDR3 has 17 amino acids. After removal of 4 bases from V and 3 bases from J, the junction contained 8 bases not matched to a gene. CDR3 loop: CASSLWGTSGEKETQYF. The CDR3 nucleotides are TGTGCCAGCAGCCTCTGGGGGACTAGCGGGGAAAAAGAGACCCAGTACTTC.

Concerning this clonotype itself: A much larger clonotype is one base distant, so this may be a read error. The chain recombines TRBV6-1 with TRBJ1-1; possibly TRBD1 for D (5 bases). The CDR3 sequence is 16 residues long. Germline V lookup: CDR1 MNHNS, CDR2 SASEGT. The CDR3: CACSEGFVGGNTEAFF. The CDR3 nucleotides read TGTGCCTGCAGTGAAGGATTCGTGGGGGGGAACACTGAAGCTTTCTTT.

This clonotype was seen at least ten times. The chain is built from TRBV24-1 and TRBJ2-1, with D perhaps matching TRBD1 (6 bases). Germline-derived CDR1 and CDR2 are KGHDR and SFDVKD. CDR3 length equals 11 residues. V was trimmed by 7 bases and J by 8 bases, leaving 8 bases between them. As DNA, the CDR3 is TGTGCCACCAGCAGGGGTTATGAGCAGTTCTTC. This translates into CATSRGYEQFF.

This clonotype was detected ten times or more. CDR3 sequence reads: CASSPKGDSNQPQHF. In nucleotides, the CDR3 is TGTGCCAGCAGCCCCAAGGGGGATAGCAATCAGCCCCAGCATTTT. This chain uses TRBV3-1 with TRBJ1-5, with TRBD1 as a possible D gene (6 bases). The CDR3 runs to 15 residues. The germline V gene has CDR1 LGHDT and CDR2 YNNKEL (reference sequence). V was cut by 4 bases and J by 0 bases, with 10 bases left in between.

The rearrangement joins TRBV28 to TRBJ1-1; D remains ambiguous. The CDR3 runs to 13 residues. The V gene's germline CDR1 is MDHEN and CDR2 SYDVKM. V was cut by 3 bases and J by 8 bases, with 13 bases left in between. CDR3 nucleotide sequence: TGTGCCAGCAGTTTGTTTTTACGAGGGGAAGCTTTCTTT. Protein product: CASSLFLRGEAFF.

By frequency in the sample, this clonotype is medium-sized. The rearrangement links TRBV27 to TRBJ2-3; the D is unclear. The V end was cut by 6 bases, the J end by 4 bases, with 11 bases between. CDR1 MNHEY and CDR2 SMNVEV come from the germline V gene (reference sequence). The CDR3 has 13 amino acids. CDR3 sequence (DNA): TGTGCCAGCAGCCCCCTATCCGCAGATACGCAGTATTTT. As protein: CASSPLSADTQYF.

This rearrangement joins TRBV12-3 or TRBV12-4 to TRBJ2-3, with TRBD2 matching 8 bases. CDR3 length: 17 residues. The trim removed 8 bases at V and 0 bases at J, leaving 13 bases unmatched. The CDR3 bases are TGTGCCAGCGCACCTTCGGGCGGGGGGCCCAGCACAGATACGCAGTATTTT. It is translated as CASAPSGGGPSTDTQYF.

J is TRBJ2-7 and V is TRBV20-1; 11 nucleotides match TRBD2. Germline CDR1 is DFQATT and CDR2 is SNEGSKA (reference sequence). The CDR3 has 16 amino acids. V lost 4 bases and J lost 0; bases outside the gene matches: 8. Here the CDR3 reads CSAIPLAGGYSYEQYF. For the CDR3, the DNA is TGCAGTGCTATTCCCCTAGCGGGGGGTTACTCCTACGAGCAGTACTTC.

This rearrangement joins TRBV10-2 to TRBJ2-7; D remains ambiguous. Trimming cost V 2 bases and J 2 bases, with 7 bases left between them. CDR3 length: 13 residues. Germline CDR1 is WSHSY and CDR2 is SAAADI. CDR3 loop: CASSEINPYEQYF. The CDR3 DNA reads TGCGCCAGCAGTGAGATCAATCCCTACGAGCAGTACTTC.

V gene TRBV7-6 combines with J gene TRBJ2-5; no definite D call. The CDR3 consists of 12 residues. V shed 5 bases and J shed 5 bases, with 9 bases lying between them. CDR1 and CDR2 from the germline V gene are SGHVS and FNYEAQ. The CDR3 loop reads CASSVGWETQYF. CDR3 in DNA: TGTGCCAGCAGCGTAGGCTGGGAGACCCAGTACTTC.

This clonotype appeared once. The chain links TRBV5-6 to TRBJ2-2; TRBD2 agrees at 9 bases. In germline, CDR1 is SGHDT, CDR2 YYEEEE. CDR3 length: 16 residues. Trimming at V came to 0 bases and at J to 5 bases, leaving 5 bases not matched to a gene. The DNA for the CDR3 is TGTGCCAGCAGCTTGGCAGAGCGGGGGGCTACCGGGGAGCTGTTTTTT. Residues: CASSLAERGATGELFF.

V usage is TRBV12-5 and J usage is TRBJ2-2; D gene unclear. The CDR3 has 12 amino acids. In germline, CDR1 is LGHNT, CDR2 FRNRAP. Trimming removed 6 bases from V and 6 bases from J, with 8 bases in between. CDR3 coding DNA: TGTGCTAGTGGCTACCCCGCCGGGGAGCTGTTTTTT. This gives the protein CASGYPAGELFF.

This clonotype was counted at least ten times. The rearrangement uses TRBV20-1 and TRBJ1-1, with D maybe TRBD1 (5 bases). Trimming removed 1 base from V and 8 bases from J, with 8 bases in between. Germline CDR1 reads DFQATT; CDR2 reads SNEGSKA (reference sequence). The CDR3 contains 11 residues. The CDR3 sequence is CSARGEGEAFF. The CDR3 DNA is TGCAGTGCTAGAGGCGAGGGGGAAGCTTTCTTT.

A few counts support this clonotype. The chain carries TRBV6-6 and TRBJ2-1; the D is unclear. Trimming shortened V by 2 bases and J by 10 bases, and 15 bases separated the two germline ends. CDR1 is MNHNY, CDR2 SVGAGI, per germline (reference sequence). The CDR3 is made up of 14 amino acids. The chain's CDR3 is CASSYLGPRDEQFF. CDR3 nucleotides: TGTGCCAGCAGTTACCTCGGACCCCGCGACGAGCAGTTCTTC.

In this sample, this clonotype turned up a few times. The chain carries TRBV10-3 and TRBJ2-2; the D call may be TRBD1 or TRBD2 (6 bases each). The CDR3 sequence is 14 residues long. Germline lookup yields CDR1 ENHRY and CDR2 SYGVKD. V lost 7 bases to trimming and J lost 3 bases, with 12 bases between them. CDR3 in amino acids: CAITGGRDTGELFF. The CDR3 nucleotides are TGTGCCATCACTGGGGGGCGGGACACCGGGGAGCTGTTTTTT.